Shown below are 8 T cell receptor beta chains from a single sample sequenced in a study of blood T cells in healthy people across ages. The use of a sample-barcoded 5' primer and a J-beta primer mix characterized a second PCR of about 6 to 12 cycles. TCRdb processed the 5' RACE reads anew with MiXCR; each CDR3 protein has one entry. The sample contains around 800,000 distinct CDR3 sequences, around a quarter of which appear only once. The same data also contributed to another study, on T cells of mothers and their children.

The sample taken for sequencing was blood. The origin of the receptors is a boy aged 10-17 years in good health.

This chain joins TRBV7-9 and TRBJ2-1; no clear D. The CDR3 loop spans 15 amino acids. V was trimmed by 0 bases and J by 7 bases, leaving 13 bases between them. CDR1 SEHNR and CDR2 FQNEAQ come from the germline V gene (reference sequence). The CDR3 DNA sequence: TGTGCCAGCAGCTTAGCGCTACGGATTGTAAATGAGCAGTTCTTC. The encoded protein is CASSLALRIVNEQFF.

V and J are TRBV28 and TRBJ2-5, with a possible D match to TRBD1 (6 bases). The better agreement between TRBJ2-7 and the DNA end casts doubt on the J call. The CDR3 length is 15 residues. Looked up from germline, CDR1 is MDHEN and CDR2 is SYDVKM. In DNA form, the CDR3 reads TGTGCCAGCAGTCCTCCGGATATGACAGGCTACGAGCAGTACTTC. It codes for CASSPPDMTGYEQYF.

This rearrangement joins TRBV18 to TRBJ2-1; D uncertain. Germline CDR1 reads KGHSH; CDR2 reads LQKENI. V was pared by 2 bases and J by 4 bases, with 6 bases between. There are 13 residues in the CDR3. The CDR3 DNA sequence: TGTGCCAGCTCACCATGGGGTTACAATGAGCAGTTCTTC. Protein product: CASSPWGYNEQFF.

This clonotype was seen a few times. The chain recombines TRBV5-1 with TRBJ2-3, with D tentatively TRBD2 (6 bases). CDR1 and CDR2 from the germline V gene are SGHRS and YFSETQ. V was clipped by 4 bases and J by 1 base, with 16 bases between them. The CDR3 covers 16 residues. The DNA for the CDR3 is TGCGCCAGCAGCCCGGGGGTCGATTTGGGCACAGATACGCAGTATTTT. Translating gives CASSPGVDLGTDTQYF.

This clonotype has only a few counts. The chain recombines TRBV6-5 with TRBJ2-7; TRBD2 aligns across 7 bases. CDR3 length equals 15 residues. CDR1 and CDR2 (germline): MNHEY, SVGAGI. Unmatched junction bases numbered 7, after V lost 2 bases and J lost 3 bases. CDR3 DNA sequence: TGTGCCAGCAGTTACGGGCTAGCGGTTAGCTACGAGCAGTACTTC. It yields the protein CASSYGLAVSYEQYF.

The chain links TRBV6-1 to TRBJ1-2; no reliable D call. The V end lost 5 bases, the J end lost 7 bases, and 8 bases lay between the germline ends. The CDR3 consists of 11 residues. Germline assignment: CDR1 MNHNS and CDR2 SASEGT. In nucleotides, the CDR3 is TGTGCCAGCAGTTTGTCGACTGGCTACACCTTC. This sequence encodes CASSLSTGYTF.

The chain is built from TRBV6-1 and TRBJ2-6, with TRBD1 as a possible D gene (5 bases). This CDR3 spans 19 amino acids. Germline CDR1 reads MNHNS; CDR2 reads SASEGT. Trimming left V 4 bases short and J 5 bases short, with 24 bases between. Here the CDR3 DNA reads TGTGCCAGCAGTGTTTGGGGCTTCCGTTACATGTGGAGGGCCAACGTCCTGACTTTC. This codes for CASSVWGFRYMWRANVLTF.

This clonotype was seen only a few times. The J gene is TRBJ2-5, the V gene TRBV12-3 or TRBV12-4; TRBD2 matches at 12 bases. The J call may not be correct, given that the DNA end is closer to TRBJ2-7. The CDR3 totals 18 residues. CDR3 nucleotides: TGTGCCAGCAGTTCCTTCCGACAAGAGACTAGCGGGAGCTACGAGCAGTACTTC. Encoded protein: CASSSFRQETSGSYEQYF.